What follows is one TCR beta chain and its context. The age range of participants was about 18 to 89 years, with residence in about 25 US areas. Donors in Cohort 3 counted as recovered after two negative PCRs, clearance, or symptom resolution. In the source study's methods: Amplifying reference gene primers gave estimates of nucleated cell counts. The data were produced by immunoSEQ multiplex PCR, yet TCRdb's version contains in-frame clones alone and is incomplete. For V, J and clone size, that table is used; D and trimming come from the DNA. In the table there are over 100,000 clones, about 83% of which are singletons. Trimming took 6 bases from V and 8 from J, leaving 20 bases between them. CDR1 GTSNPN and CDR2 SVGIG come from the germline V gene (reference sequence). The length of the CDR3 is 14 residues. The source of the sample is a study of blood T cell repertoires in COVID-19. In the study overall: T cells, B-cell-depleted T cells, or PBMCs supplied cDNA or gDNA.

Sequenced material: PBMCs or T cells enriched from blood (not recorded which). This TCR derives from a woman under 40 who had recovered from COVID-19. This chain connects TRBV30 to TRBJ2-4; possible D gene TRBD2, 5 bases. CDR3 amino acids: CACKDSSLYDIQYF. CDR3 DNA: TGTGCCTGCAAGGACTCATCCCTCTATGACATTCAGTACTTC.